This T cell receptor (beta chain) derives from a study of blood T cell repertoires in COVID-19. About the study: From T cells, B-cell-depleted T cells, or PBMCs came the material, which was cDNA or gDNA.

V shed 5 bases and J 8 bases; nucleotides not matched to a gene: 9. Germline V CDR1 and CDR2: WSHSY, SAAADI. This CDR3 spans 15 amino acids. In the original processing: Counts of nucleated cells, estimated from reference gene primer amplification, were obtained. Profiling relied on immunoSEQ multiplex PCR, and the TCRdb table lists in-frame clones only, not all of them. V and J calls and clone size are given by that table; D and trimming were obtained from the DNA. The profile covers around 360,000 clones, with around 87% appearing a single time and approximately 1.9% taken by the ten largest. This clone has just one count.

The TCR originated in a man between 35 and 55 years old in a cohort exposed to, infected with or recovered from COVID-19 (not recorded which). This chain uses TRBV10-2 with TRBJ2-1; 10 bases match TRBD2. Sequenced sample: PBMCs or T cells enriched from blood (not recorded which). CDR3 sequence (DNA): TGCGCCAGCAGTCGGAGCGGGAGGGCGGGCTATGAGCAGTTCTTC. As protein: CASSRSGRAGYEQFF.